This T cell receptor beta chain comes out of a study of CD8 T cells in ankylosing spondylitis. After removal of 4 bases from V and 4 bases from J, the junction contained 13 bases not matched to a gene. The CDR3 is 16 amino acids. The germline V gene encodes CDR1 MDHEN and CDR2 SYDVKM. This clonotype was seen only once. The antigen is unknown. Study results and limitations: Ankylosing spondylitis blood appeared to carry a characteristic TCR beta motif of roughly eight highly homologous variants.

TCRdb analysed the 5' RACE reads with MiXCR anew, one entry per CDR3 protein. The sample holds around 130,000 distinct CDR3 sequences, 17% seen once. The chain combines TRBV28 with TRBJ2-7; 7 positions match TRBD2. The clonotype comes from a male donor with ankylosing spondylitis. The sequencing sample was made of blood, either unsorted or a sorted T cell fraction (not recorded which). The CDR3 spells CASSYSTAGVGYEQYF. The DNA for the CDR3 is TGTGCCAGCAGTTATTCGACTGCGGGAGTGGGGTACGAGCAGTACTTC.